The TCR beta chain described here comes from a study of HIV-infected patients and healthy controls. By its share, this clonotype is medium-sized (0.01 to 0.1%). Its antigen is still unknown. The study, taken as a whole, reports: CMV-associated CDR3s mostly grew nonsignificantly during therapy, while HIV-associated CDR3s declined significantly. In healthy controls, MAIT alpha CDR3s were common; in HIV+ repertoires, severely depleted.

cDNA was made from approximately 500 ng RNA using alpha and beta constant primers. Alpha and beta chain libraries were made separately by chain-specific third strand synthesis with multiplexing indices. TCRdb fed the 5' RACE reads into MiXCR, producing one record per CDR3 protein. This sample has about 5,800 distinct CDR3 sequences, with roughly 10% found just once. The repertoire came from unfractionated whole blood and reflected all unsorted peripheral T cells. The RNA source was an approximately 2.4 ml peripheral blood draw. The CDR3 is 24 amino acids. The germline V gene encodes CDR1 MNHNY and CDR2 SVGAGI (reference sequence). Trimming removed 2 bases at V and 4 bases at J, with 40 bases between.

The chain employs TRBV6-6 and TRBJ2-3; D might be TRBD2 (6 bases). The source of this sequence is an adult with HIV infection. The source was blood, collected before antiretroviral therapy. The CDR3 DNA is TGTGCCAGCAGTTACACCCAGCTGGGCCCTGAATGGCTCAAAAAGGTGGGAGGTTCAGATACGCAGTATTTT. Translation: CASSYTQLGPEWLKKVGGSDTQYF.